Shown below are 32 T cell receptor beta chains from a single sample sequenced in a study of cytomegalovirus exposure and HLA in healthy donors. The PCR ran on 60 Vbeta and 13 Jbeta primers. Data came from immunoSEQ multiplex PCR; TCRdb stores just in-frame clones and leaves some out. The data hold roughly 140,000 clones, with 78% observed a single time. Sequencing used PBMCs. The receptors shown here come from a male donor in good health and CMV-seronegative.

This clone was recorded only once. This rearrangement joins TRBV13 to TRBJ1-6; D is unclear. CDR1 PRHDT and CDR2 FYEKMQ come from the germline V gene (reference sequence). The CDR3 covers 13 residues. The ends were cut back, 6 bases at V and 8 bases at J, with 11 bases in the middle. This chain's CDR3 is CASSPPGYSPLHF. Here the CDR3 DNA reads TGTGCCAGCAGTCCCCCGGGGTATTCACCCCTCCACTTT.

This chain uses TRBV4-1 with TRBJ2-5; the match to TRBD2 covers 8 bases. The J call is in doubt because the DNA end fits TRBJ2-7 better. Germline CDR1 and CDR2: MGHRA and YSYEKL. CDR3 length equals 15 residues. The CDR3: CASSQEGSGGNEQYF. The CDR3 bases are TGCGCCAGCAGCCAAGAGGGCAGCGGGGGTAACGAGCAGTACTTC.

The J gene is TRBJ2-1, the V gene TRBV6-5; 7 bases fit TRBD2. Germline CDR1 and CDR2: MNHEY and SVGAGI. The CDR3 spans 16 residues. V lost 0 bases, J lost 0 bases, and 2 bases stayed unmatched. The CDR3 DNA is TGTGCCAGCAGTTACTCGGGGGGGGGCTCCTACAATGAGCAGTTCTTC. Its translation: CASSYSGGGSYNEQFF.

This chain joins TRBV6-5 and TRBJ2-1, with 7 nucleotides matching TRBD1. Germline V CDR1 and CDR2: MNHEY, SVGAGI. Unmatched junction bases numbered 1, after V lost 0 bases and J lost 5 bases. The CDR3 has 14 residues. CDR3 loop: CASSYSTGNNEQFF. The CDR3 bases are TGTGCCAGCAGTTACTCGACAGGGAACAATGAGCAGTTCTTC.

V is TRBV6-5 and J is TRBJ2-1; 10 nucleotides match TRBD2. The germline CDR1 and CDR2 sequences are MNHEY and SVGAGI. CDR3 length equals 14 residues. J lost 6 bases, V lost 8 bases, and 7 bases had no gene match. The DNA for the CDR3 is TGTGCCAGCGGAAGCGGGACTAGCGTCAATGAGCAGTTCTTC. Its protein is CASGSGTSVNEQFF.

V usage is TRBV5-1 and J usage is TRBJ2-5; D gene unclear. Trimming pared 0 bases from V and 1 base from J, leaving 10 bases between. This CDR3 is built from 15 residues. From germline, CDR1 is SGHRS and CDR2 YFSETQ. This CDR3 reads CASSLGWAAQETQYF. CDR3 nucleotide sequence: TGCGCCAGCAGCTTGGGGTGGGCAGCCCAAGAGACCCAGTACTTC.

The rearrangement joins TRBV5-1 to TRBJ1-1, with unresolved D. The V end was cut by 4 bases, the J end by 0 bases, with 10 bases between. This CDR3 has 14 amino acids. Germline V gene lookup returns CDR1 SGHRS and CDR2 YFSETQ. DNA of the CDR3: TGCGCCAGCAGCCCATCCCCAGTGAACACTGAAGCTTTCTTT. Its translation is CASSPSPVNTEAFF.

This clone is a singleton in its sample. V gene TRBV14 combines with J gene TRBJ2-7, with TRBD2 matching 11 bases. Germline-derived CDR1 and CDR2 are SGHDN and FVKESK. V trimming: 3 bases; J trimming: 5 bases; junction bases outside the gene matches: 9. The CDR3 consists of 16 residues. The CDR3 sequence is CASSQIAGGPSHEQYF. In DNA form, the CDR3 reads TGTGCCAGCAGCCAGATAGCGGGAGGGCCAAGCCACGAGCAGTACTTC.

A remark on this clone: The germline gene is not matched at one end of the junction; a read error may be the cause. J is TRBJ1-2 and V is TRBV5-1; D remains unclear. The CDR3 extends over 14 amino acids. The germline gives CDR1 SGHRS, CDR2 YFSETQ. CDR3 sequence (DNA): TGCGCCAGCAGCTTGGGGTCAGGCTCGGATGGCTACCCCTTC. Protein product: CASSLGSGSDGYPF.

The chain combines TRBV4-3 with TRBJ2-7, with 10 positions matching TRBD1. This CDR3 spans 14 amino acids. The V segment lost 4 bases and the J segment 3 bases; nucleotides outside the gene matches: 3. Per the germline V gene, CDR1 is LGHNA and CDR2 is YSLEER. CDR3 residues: CASSPRTGGYEQYF. The CDR3 DNA follows: TGCGCCAGCAGCCCGCGGACAGGGGGCTACGAGCAGTACTTC.

This chain joins TRBV6-6 and TRBJ2-7, with 10 bases identical to TRBD2. With 6 bases clipped from V and 9 bases from J, the junction kept 11 bases outside the gene matches. Germline assignment: CDR1 MNHNY and CDR2 SVGAGI (reference sequence). CDR3 size: 14 residues. The CDR3 sequence: CASRQREGQFVQYF. CDR3 nucleotide sequence: TGTGCCAGCAGACAGCGGGAGGGCCAATTCGTGCAGTACTTC.

The chain joins TRBV5-6 to TRBJ2-5, with 9 bases matching TRBD2. The CDR3 totals 17 residues. Trimming cost V 4 bases and J 2 bases; bases outside gene matches: 12. The V gene's germline CDR1 is SGHDT and CDR2 YYEEEE. CDR3 sequence (DNA): TGTGCCAGCAGCGAAGGGGCGCTAGCGGGGAGACAAGAGACCCAGTACTTC. As protein: CASSEGALAGRQETQYF.

The chain carries TRBV19 and TRBJ2-2, with TRBD1 matching over 7 bases. CDR3 length: 16 amino acids. The germline gives CDR1 LNHDA, CDR2 SQIVND (reference sequence). The junction had 13 bases not matched to a gene; V was cut back by 10 bases and J by 2 bases. CDR3 nucleotide sequence: TGTGCCACCTCTCATAGGACAGGCCATAACACCGGGGAGCTGTTTTTT. Translated: CATSHRTGHNTGELFF. Variable domain in full (rest from reference TRBV19 and TRBJ2-2): DGGITQSPKYLFRKEGQNVTLSCEQNLNHDAMYWYRQDPGQGLRLIYYSQIVNDFQKGDIAEGYSVSREKKESFPLTVTSAQKNPTAFYLCATSHRTGHNTGELFFGEGSRLTVL.

This chain uses TRBV27 with TRBJ2-7, with 7 nucleotides matching TRBD2. Per germline, CDR1 MNHEY and CDR2 SMNVEV (reference sequence). This CDR3 spans 17 amino acids. After removal of 2 bases from V and 0 bases from J, the junction contained 10 bases not matched to a gene. The CDR3 nucleotides are TGTGCCAGCAGTTTAAGCCTTCTAGCGGCTAGCTCCTACGAGCAGTACTTC. This codes for CASSLSLLAASSYEQYF.

On this clone itself: At one end, the junction sequence differs from germline, possibly due to a read error. This sequence joins TRBV7-9 and TRBJ1-2; D call uncertain. The CDR3 covers 15 residues. Per germline, CDR1 SEHNR and CDR2 FQNEAQ (reference sequence). As DNA, the CDR3 is TGTTCCAGCAGCTTAAAATCGTTAGCGAACTATGGCTACACCTTC. It translates to CSSSLKSLANYGYTF.

In the case of this clone: One end of the junction does not line up with germline, which may come from a read error. The gene calls are TRBV4-1 and TRBJ2-5, with D maybe TRBD1 (5 bases). This CDR3 region has 15 residues. Germline values: CDR1 MGHRA, CDR2 YSYEKL. CDR3 loop: CASSQQDNSQGTQYF. CDR3 sequence (DNA): TGCGCCAGCAGCCAGCAGGACAACTCCCAAGGGACCCAGTACTTC.

This chain connects TRBV9 to TRBJ2-7, with 7 positions matching TRBD2. V shed 3 bases, J shed 3 bases, and the junction held 0 bases outside the gene matches. This CDR3 comprises 12 residues. The germline V gene has CDR1 SGDLS and CDR2 YYNGEE. CDR3 DNA sequence: TGTGCCAGCAGCGGGGGGGGCTACGAGCAGTACTTC. This codes for CASSGGGYEQYF.

The genes are TRBV27 and TRBJ2-6; D is undetermined. The CDR3 is made up of 15 amino acids. Germline CDR1 MNHEY, CDR2 SMNVEV (reference sequence). V was cut by 7 bases and J by 4 bases, with 14 bases left in between. CDR3 sequence (DNA): TGTGCCAGCACCCCCATCGCAGGCGGGGCCAACGTCCTGACTTTC. Translated: CASTPIAGGANVLTF.

This clone appeared once. The rearrangement links TRBV7-2 to TRBJ1-6; D remains unclear. The CDR3 is 13 amino acids. The germline CDR1 and CDR2 sequences are SGHTA and FQGNSA. Trimming took off 7 bases at V and 3 bases at J, with 7 bases between the two ends. The CDR3 region is CASKFGYNSPLHF. The CDR3 DNA reads as TGTGCCAGCAAGTTCGGCTATAATTCACCCCTCCACTTT.

This clone was detected once. The J gene is TRBJ1-1, the V gene TRBV30, with TRBD1 as a possible D gene (6 bases). V lost 0 bases and J lost 7, with 12 bases in between. Germline-derived CDR1 and CDR2 are GTSNPN and SVGIG (reference sequence). This CDR3 is 13 amino acids long. CDR3 amino acids: CAWSVGGMLEAFF. The CDR3 DNA reads TGTGCCTGGAGTGTAGGGGGAATGCTTGAAGCTTTCTTT.

The genes are TRBV5-5 and TRBJ2-7, with D maybe TRBD2 (6 bases). V was trimmed by 0 bases and J by 2 bases, leaving 21 bases between them. The CDR3 is 18 amino acids. Germline CDR1 SGHKS, CDR2 YYEKEE (reference sequence). The CDR3 bases are TGTGCCAGCAGCTTGGAACCGGGGGTATGGTCACCCACCTACGAGCAGTACTTC. This sequence encodes CASSLEPGVWSPTYEQYF.

This chain uses TRBV7-3 with TRBJ2-1; 11 bases agree with TRBD2. This CDR3 is 16 amino acids long. Per germline, CDR1 SGHTA and CDR2 FQGTGA. Trimming took 6 bases from V and 8 from J; bases not matched to a gene: 12. The chain's CDR3 is CASSSLAGVSLDEQFF. CDR3 bases: TGTGCCAGCAGTTCACTAGCGGGAGTCTCCTTGGATGAGCAGTTCTTC.

The chain has TRBV4-1 and TRBJ1-1, with D uncertain. Germline V gives CDR1 MGHRA, CDR2 YSYEKL. The CDR3 has 13 amino acids. Trimming removed 0 bases from V and 14 bases from J, with 16 bases in between. The CDR3 DNA reads as TGCGCCAGCAGCCAAGATCTTCCCCGTGGAGCCTTCTTT. Protein: CASSQDLPRGAFF.

The CDR3: CASSIPGQGAGSAFF. The DNA for the CDR3 is TGTGCCAGTAGTATCCCGGGACAGGGGGCGGGGTCGGCTTTCTTT. The chain has TRBV19 and TRBJ1-1, with 12 bases that match TRBD1. The CDR3 consists of 15 residues. Germline lookup yields CDR1 LNHDA and CDR2 SQIVND (reference sequence). Trimming at V came to 3 bases and at J to 11 bases, leaving 10 bases not matched to a gene.

The chain links TRBV30 to TRBJ1-1, with a weak D call TRBD1 (5 bases). This CDR3 is 12 amino acids long. Trimming removed 4 bases from V and 5 bases from J, with 11 bases in between. Germline values: CDR1 GTSNPN, CDR2 SVGIG (reference sequence). The CDR3 is CAWIQGWTEAFF. The CDR3 nucleotides read TGTGCCTGGATCCAGGGCTGGACTGAAGCTTTCTTT.

V gene TRBV6-5 combines with J gene TRBJ2-7; the D is unclear. Germline CDR1 MNHEY, CDR2 SVGAGI. Trimming took off 5 bases at V and 2 bases at J, with 13 bases between the two ends. The CDR3 loop spans 14 amino acids. CDR3 DNA: TGTGCCAGCAGTAGACCCGGAGTTCCCTACGAGCAGTACTTC. Protein product: CASSRPGVPYEQYF.

V is TRBV7-3 and J is TRBJ1-2, with a tentative D call TRBD1 (5 bases). The V gene lost 5 bases and the J gene lost 4 bases, with 11 bases spanning the gap. This CDR3 is 13 amino acids long. Germline V gene sequence: CDR1 SGHTA, CDR2 FQGTGA. The CDR3 here is CASSVGASYGYTF. For the CDR3, the DNA is TGTGCCAGCAGCGTAGGGGCGTCCTATGGCTACACCTTC.

The V call is TRBV7-9, the J call TRBJ2-7, with 8 bases fitting TRBD2. The CDR3 spans 16 residues. Per the germline V gene, CDR1 is SEHNR and CDR2 is FQNEAQ (reference sequence). The junction had 16 bases not matched to a gene; V was cut back by 1 base and J by 11 bases. This CDR3 reads CASSLVLAGRSSLEYF. In nucleotides, the CDR3 is TGTGCCAGCAGCTTAGTTTTAGCGGGAAGGAGTTCGTTGGAGTACTTC.

This chain uses TRBV2 with TRBJ2-1; 8 bases align to TRBD2. The CDR3 is 14 amino acids. Germline lookup yields CDR1 SNHLY and CDR2 FYNNEI. Unmatched junction bases numbered 9, after V lost 8 bases and J lost 6 bases. DNA for the CDR3: TGTGCCAGCTTAGACGAGCGGGAGACCAATGAGCAGTTCTTC. Protein: CASLDERETNEQFF.

This chain links TRBV6-5 with TRBJ2-7, with a weak D call TRBD1 (5 bases). CDR1 is MNHEY and CDR2 is SVGAGI in the germline V gene. The CDR3 covers 15 residues. V lost 0 bases and J lost 3, with 12 bases in between. The chain's CDR3 is CASSYSNTGSYEQYF. CDR3 DNA: TGTGCCAGCAGTTACTCGAATACAGGAAGCTACGAGCAGTACTTC.

The chain uses TRBV5-1 and TRBJ2-7; 8 bases map to TRBD1. The CDR3 contains 15 residues. Germline V gene sequence: CDR1 SGHRS, CDR2 YFSETQ. The V and J ends lost 1 base and 5 bases, in that order; junction bases with no gene match: 8. CDR3 loop: CASSLFQGAGNEQYF. The CDR3 coding sequence is TGCGCCAGCAGCTTGTTTCAGGGGGCAGGGAACGAGCAGTACTTC.

The chain uses TRBV2 and TRBJ1-4; D possibly corresponds to TRBD1 (6 bases). Germline CDR1 SNHLY, CDR2 FYNNEI. The CDR3 spans 14 residues. The V end lost 7 bases, the J end lost 8 bases, and 17 bases lay between the germline ends. The CDR3 nucleotides are TGTGCCAGCATAGGGGGGGCTGGAGGAGAAAAACTGTTTTTT. Translated: CASIGGAGGEKLFF.